This TCR beta chain was sequenced for a study of Graves' ophthalmopathy and Graves' hyperthyroidism. Germline CDR1 is LNHDA and CDR2 is SQIVND (reference sequence). CDR3 length equals 14 residues. V was clipped by 6 bases and J by 4 bases, with 15 bases between them. Hyperthyroidism patients had new diagnoses, durations under 2 months, and ages of 18 to 65. Transcripts of RNA were the source for amplifying TCR beta CDR3 regions. Scientists carried out first-round RT-PCR using HTBI primers and then a second-round multiplex PCR. TCRdb used MiXCR to reprocess the multiplex PCR reads, holding one entry per CDR3 protein. The profile shows around 1,000,000 distinct CDR3 sequences, approximately 35% of them singletons. This clonotype showed up many times.

Sequencing was performed on peripheral blood or thyroid tissue (not recorded which). The sequence came from an adult man with Graves' hyperthyroidism. The chain is built from TRBV19 and TRBJ1-2, with unresolved D. CDR3 DNA: TGTGCCAGTAGAGGACTCTCACGGGTCTATGGCTACACCTTC. It is translated as CASRGLSRVYGYTF.